Below, one TCR beta chain is given with its context. The data belong to a study of beta chain features in type 1 diabetes. This CDR3 comprises 15 residues. CDR1 is SGDLS and CDR2 is YYNGEE in the germline V gene. Trimming pared 3 bases from V and 4 bases from J, leaving 16 bases between. Isolated RNA was reverse transcribed in full, so expressed TCRB transcripts were sequenced. The method was immunoSEQ multiplex PCR; TCRdb's version includes in-frame clones alone and lacks a portion of them. This table holds about 620,000 clones, roughly a sixth found once. The sequenced material came from naive CD4+ T cells from blood. The chain carries TRBV9 and TRBJ1-2, with D maybe TRBD1 (5 bases). This clonotype originated in a man between 18 and 35 years old in good health. Here the CDR3 reads CASSAPGPRGYGYTF. The CDR3 nucleotides are TGTGCCAGCAGCGCCCCGGGACCTAGAGGCTATGGCTACACCTTC.